Each of the 26 T cell receptor beta chains below was sequenced from the same sample in a study of blood T cell repertoires in COVID-19. Using immunoSEQ multiplex PCR, the repertoire was profiled, and TCRdb retains in-frame clones only, with some absent. Of some 350,000 clones in the sample, around 80% were seen once. Sequencing input: peripheral blood. These receptors came from a man aged 25-45 years with active or convalescent COVID-19.

The genes are TRBV19 and TRBJ1-2, with D unresolved. Trimming pared 3 bases from V and 1 base from J, leaving 15 bases between. Germline CDR1 reads LNHDA; CDR2 reads SQIVND (reference sequence). This CDR3 contains 16 residues. The DNA of the CDR3 is TGTGCCAGTAGTATCACTGGGAGCAGTGGTAACTATGGCTACACCTTC. It codes for CASSITGSSGNYGYTF.

This clone was counted a single time. This chain uses TRBV14 with TRBJ2-4; 9 positions agree with TRBD1. The CDR3 spans 18 residues. The J segment lost 1 base and the V segment lost 3 bases, leaving 10 bases of the junction unmatched. CDR1 is SGHDN, CDR2 FVKESK, per germline. CDR3 in amino acids: CASSHGTGHFLAKNIQYF. Here the CDR3 DNA reads TGTGCCAGCAGCCACGGGACAGGGCACTTTCTCGCCAAAAACATTCAGTACTTC.

The CDR3 protein is CASSLALVAGNNEQFF. DNA for the CDR3: TGTGCCAGCAGCTTAGCGCTAGTAGCGGGGAACAATGAGCAGTTCTTC. This sequence joins TRBV7-2 and TRBJ2-1, with 8 bases lining up with TRBD2. CDR1 is SGHTA and CDR2 is FQGNSA in the germline V gene. Trimming cost V 0 bases and J 5 bases; bases outside gene matches: 6. This CDR3 region has 16 residues.

The chain employs TRBV7-9 and TRBJ1-2, with 8 bases identical to TRBD1. V shed 2 bases and J 2 bases; nucleotides not matched to a gene: 10. The CDR3 runs 17 residues. Germline CDR1 reads SEHNR; CDR2 reads FQNEAQ (reference sequence). This CDR3 reads CASSLLRTGPFNYGYTF. CDR3 nucleotide sequence: TGTGCCAGCAGCTTACTTCGGACAGGGCCATTCAACTATGGCTACACCTTC.

This chain joins TRBV2 and TRBJ2-5, with D hard to call. The CDR3 runs to 12 residues. V shed 7 bases and J shed 0 bases, with 6 bases lying between them. Germline V gene sequence: CDR1 SNHLY, CDR2 FYNNEI. The DNA of the CDR3 is TGTGCCAGCAAGGCGGACCAAGAGACCCAGTACTTC. Encoded protein: CASKADQETQYF.

The rearrangement links TRBV19 to TRBJ1-1, with D possibly being TRBD1 (6 bases). Per germline, CDR1 LNHDA and CDR2 SQIVND (reference sequence). This CDR3 comprises 13 residues. V lost 6 bases and J lost 4, with 12 bases in between. CDR3 in DNA: TGTGCCAGTAGGTTACAGGGTCCCACTGAAGCTTTCTTT. Translation gives CASRLQGPTEAFF.

This sequence joins TRBV18 and TRBJ2-5, with 11 bases identical to TRBD2. Per germline, CDR1 KGHSH and CDR2 LQKENI. V shed 3 bases, J shed 2 bases, and the junction held 2 bases outside the gene matches. The CDR3 runs to 15 residues. The CDR3 reads CASSPSGGAQETQYF. In nucleotides, the CDR3 is TGTGCCAGCTCACCTAGCGGGGGGGCACAAGAGACCCAGTACTTC. The full variable domain, with the rest looked up from reference TRBV18 and TRBJ2-5, is NAGVMQNPRHLVRRRGQEARLRCSPMKGHSHVYWYRQLPEEGLKFMVYLQKENIIDESGMPKERFSAEFPKEGPSILRIQQVVRGDSAAYFCASSPSGGAQETQYFGPGTRLLVL.

V is TRBV28 and J is TRBJ1-5; maybe TRBD1 (6 bases). This CDR3 comprises 14 residues. Germline V gene lookup returns CDR1 MDHEN and CDR2 SYDVKM. V lost 5 bases to trimming and J lost 5 bases, with 13 bases between them. The CDR3 is CASSPTGTYQPQHF. In DNA, the CDR3 is TGTGCCAGCAGTCCTACAGGGACATATCAGCCCCAGCATTTT. Supplemented by reference TRBV28 and TRBJ1-5, the full variable domain reads DVKVTQSSRYLVKRTGEKVFLECVQDMDHENMFWYRQDPGLGLRLIYFSYDVKMKEKGDIPEGYSVSREKKERFSLILESASTNQTSMYLCASSPTGTYQPQHFGDGTRLSIL.

The rearrangement uses TRBV25-1 and TRBJ1-6, with D possibly being TRBD1 (5 bases). Trimming removed 7 bases at V and 5 bases at J, with 21 bases between. This CDR3 spans 17 amino acids. The V gene's germline CDR1 is MGHDK and CDR2 SYGVNS. As DNA, the CDR3 is TGTGCCAGCACCCGTTCCGGCAGGGTAAAGAATAATTCACCCCTCCACTTT. Translated: CASTRSGRVKNNSPLHF.

The chain combines TRBV5-6 with TRBJ2-1, with unresolved D. Germline V lookup: CDR1 SGHDT, CDR2 YYEEEE. This CDR3 comprises 11 residues. V gave up 5 bases and J gave up 6 bases, with 6 bases separating them. The CDR3 spells CASSSSNEQFF. As DNA, the CDR3 is TGTGCCAGCAGTTCTAGCAATGAGCAGTTCTTC.

This chain uses TRBV2 with TRBJ1-1; 8 positions match TRBD1. After removal of 7 bases from V and 0 bases from J, the junction contained 7 bases not matched to a gene. Germline V CDR1 and CDR2: SNHLY, FYNNEI. The CDR3 is 15 residues long. This chain's CDR3 is CASNGQGFMNTEAFF. The DNA of the CDR3 is TGTGCCAGCAACGGACAGGGATTCATGAACACTGAAGCTTTCTTT.

This sequence joins TRBV30 and TRBJ1-1; the D is unclear. The CDR3 has 15 residues. Germline V gene lookup returns CDR1 GTSNPN and CDR2 SVGIG (reference sequence). Trimming took 5 bases from V and 2 from J, leaving 18 bases between them. This CDR3 reads CAWGWGEQPNTEAFF. The CDR3 bases are TGTGCCTGGGGGTGGGGAGAGCAACCAAACACTGAAGCTTTCTTT.

This clone was seen only once. The chain couples TRBV3-1 (or the pseudogene TRBV3-2) to TRBJ2-3; D call uncertain. The V gene's germline CDR1 is LGHDT and CDR2 YNNKEL (reference sequence). The CDR3 extends over 12 amino acids. The V gene lost 4 bases and the J gene lost 6 bases, with 8 bases spanning the gap. The CDR3 DNA is TGTGCCAGCAGCCGCGTCGGGGATACGCAGTATTTT. Encoded protein: CASSRVGDTQYF.

This clone was observed once. The rearrangement joins TRBV11-1 to TRBJ1-6; D is ambiguous. Deletions cut 5 bases from V and 4 bases from J, with 9 bases between. The CDR3 runs to 14 residues. Germline V gives CDR1 SGHAT, CDR2 FQDESV (reference sequence). CDR3 sequence: CASSIREYNSPLHF. CDR3 sequence (DNA): TGTGCCAGCAGCATTCGGGAGTATAATTCACCCCTCCACTTT.

The chain carries TRBV28 and TRBJ1-3; TRBD1 matches 10 bases. This CDR3 contains 14 residues. J lost 6 bases, V lost 8 bases, and 7 bases had no gene match. Germline loops: CDR1 MDHEN, CDR2 SYDVKM. CDR3: CASGAGTGVNTIYF. CDR3 coding DNA: TGTGCCAGCGGGGCCGGGACAGGGGTAAACACCATATATTTT.

The V and J genes are TRBV5-1 and TRBJ2-3; D is unclear. This CDR3 region has 13 residues. V lost 1 base and J 2 bases, leaving 5 bases between the germline ends. Germline V gene sequence: CDR1 SGHRS, CDR2 YFSETQ. The CDR3 DNA follows: TGCGCCAGCAGCTTGCACAACACAGATACGCAGTATTTT. This codes for CASSLHNTDTQYF.

CDR3 coding DNA: TGTGCCAGCAGCTTAGACAGGCTGAACACTGAAGCTTTCTTT. This encodes CASSLDRLNTEAFF. The chain carries TRBV7-3 and TRBJ1-1, with TRBD1 as a possible D gene (6 bases). This CDR3 spans 14 amino acids. V was trimmed by 2 bases and J by 0 bases, leaving 7 bases between them. Germline V gene lookup returns CDR1 SGHTA and CDR2 FQGTGA. The complete variable domain, with remaining parts taken from reference TRBV7-3 and TRBJ1-1, reads GAGVSQTPSNKVTEKGKYVELRCDPISGHTALYWYRQSLGQGPEFLIYFQGTGAADDSGLPNDRFFAVRPEGSVSTLKIQRTERGDSAVYLCASSLDRLNTEAFFGQGTRLTVV.

This clone was counted ten times or more. The chain employs TRBV30 and TRBJ1-1, with D hard to call. The CDR3 covers 15 residues. Trimming stripped 5 bases from V and 0 bases from J, with 16 bases between. The germline CDR1 and CDR2 sequences are GTSNPN and SVGIG (reference sequence). The chain's CDR3 is CAWSYSLRMNTEAFF. Here the CDR3 DNA reads TGTGCCTGGTCCTACTCTCTGAGAATGAACACTGAAGCTTTCTTT.

This clone was found once. The V call is TRBV7-2, the J call TRBJ2-1; possibly TRBD2 for D (6 bases). CDR1 SGHTA and CDR2 FQGNSA come from the germline V gene. The V end was cut by 5 bases, the J end by 7 bases, with 27 bases between. CDR3 length: 18 residues. CDR3 sequence: CASSGFFGTGGSGNEQFF. As DNA, the CDR3 is TGTGCCAGCAGCGGGTTCTTTGGGACCGGGGGTTCAGGGAATGAGCAGTTCTTC.

Only a few counts were recorded for this clone. The chain employs TRBV19 and TRBJ1-2, with a possible D match to TRBD1 (5 bases). CDR3 size: 13 residues. The germline V gene encodes CDR1 LNHDA and CDR2 SQIVND (reference sequence). V lost 7 bases, J lost 5 bases, and 14 bases lay in between. The CDR3 nucleotides read TGTGCCAGTAAGCGAGGGACTCGGTATGGCTACACCTTC. Translation: CASKRGTRYGYTF. Filled out from reference TRBV19 and TRBJ1-2, the complete variable domain reads DGGITQSPKYLFRKEGQNVTLSCEQNLNHDAMYWYRQDPGQGLRLIYYSQIVNDFQKGDIAEGYSVSREKKESFPLTVTSAQKNPTAFYLCASKRGTRYGYTFGSGTRLTVV.

The table lists this clone with a count of one. J is TRBJ2-5 and V is TRBV7-2, with D possibly being TRBD2 (6 bases). The CDR3 has 13 residues. Trimming took off 5 bases at V and 4 bases at J, with 11 bases between the two ends. Germline CDR1 SGHTA, CDR2 FQGNSA. The CDR3 DNA is TGTGCCAGCAGCGGGGGGTTCCGAGAGACCCAGTACTTC. Amino acid sequence: CASSGGFRETQYF.

The CDR3 sequence: CASSPDRVGGYTF. Written as DNA, the CDR3 is TGTGCCAGCTCACCGGACAGGGTGGGTGGCTACACCTTC. This chain links TRBV18 with TRBJ1-2; 8 bases line up with TRBD1. The CDR3 extends over 13 amino acids. Germline assignment: CDR1 KGHSH and CDR2 LQKENI. The junction had 4 bases not matched to a gene; V was cut back by 3 bases and J by 7 bases.

The rearrangement links TRBV27 to TRBJ2-5; no clear D. V was trimmed by 2 bases and J by 1 base, leaving 8 bases between them. Germline V gene lookup returns CDR1 MNHEY and CDR2 SMNVEV (reference sequence). The CDR3 has 14 residues. Written as DNA, the CDR3 is TGTGCCAGCAGTTTAGGCCTTTCCCAAGAGACCCAGTACTTC. Its translation: CASSLGLSQETQYF.

The rearrangement uses TRBV3-1 (or the pseudogene TRBV3-2) and TRBJ1-2; D might be TRBD1 (5 bases). V was clipped by 2 bases and J by 5 bases, with 9 bases between them. The CDR3 loop spans 13 amino acids. Germline V gene sequence: CDR1 LGHDT, CDR2 YNNKEL (reference sequence). Written as DNA, the CDR3 is TGTGCCAGCAGCCAACAACAGGCTTATGGCTACACCTTC. It encodes CASSQQQAYGYTF.

This clone was detected once. CDR3 region: CASSPSTGRENTEAFF. Here the CDR3 DNA reads TGCGCCAGCAGCCCCTCGACAGGGCGGGAGAACACTGAAGCTTTCTTT. The chain has TRBV5-1 and TRBJ1-1; TRBD1 aligns across 7 bases. The trim removed 4 bases at V and 1 base at J, leaving 10 bases unmatched. Germline V lookup: CDR1 SGHRS, CDR2 YFSETQ. The CDR3 runs 16 residues.

The CDR3 DNA sequence: TGCGCCAGCAGCTCCCCGGGGAGCTTGGAGACCCAGTACTTC. This gives the protein CASSSPGSLETQYF. The chain joins TRBV5-1 to TRBJ2-5; a weak D match, TRBD2 (5 bases). This CDR3 spans 14 amino acids. V lost 3 bases and J 5 bases, leaving 14 bases between the germline ends. Germline values: CDR1 SGHRS, CDR2 YFSETQ. The whole variable domain, filled in from reference TRBV5-1 and TRBJ2-5, reads KAGVTQTPRYLIKTRGQQVTLSCSPISGHRSVSWYQQTPGQGLQFLFEYFSETQRNKGNFPGRFSGRQFSNSRSEMNVSTLELGDSALYLCASSSPGSLETQYFGPGTRLLVL.